These 27 T cell receptor beta chains originate from one sample sequenced in a study of blood T cell repertoires in COVID-19. Assay: immunoSEQ multiplex PCR; the TCRdb copy retains only in-frame clones and omits some. The data show more than 200,000 clones, around 90% seen once. The sequenced sample was peripheral blood. All receptors derive from a man of 80 years or more with acute or convalescent COVID-19.

The chain recombines TRBV9 with TRBJ2-3; TRBD2 matches at 8 bases. Germline CDR1 SGDLS, CDR2 YYNGEE. Unmatched junction bases numbered 1, after V lost 0 bases and J lost 4 bases. The CDR3 sequence is 14 residues long. The CDR3 DNA follows: TGTGCCAGCAGCGTAGCGGGAGGGGCAGATACGCAGTATTTT. It specifies CASSVAGGADTQYF.

The chain carries TRBV5-1 and TRBJ1-1; maybe TRBD1 (6 bases). Germline-derived CDR1 and CDR2 are SGHRS and YFSETQ. The ends were cut back, 6 bases at V and 5 bases at J, with 14 bases in the middle. CDR3 length: 13 residues. The CDR3 DNA reads TGCGCCAGCACCAAAGGGGGGGGGACTGAAGCTTTCTTT. It yields the protein CASTKGGGTEAFF.

The J gene is TRBJ1-5, the V gene TRBV6-2 or TRBV6-3; perhaps TRBD1 as D (5 bases). This CDR3 is built from 13 residues. CDR1 MNHEY and CDR2 SVGEGT come from the germline V gene. The V gene lost 6 bases and the J gene lost 5 bases, with 11 bases spanning the gap. The CDR3 coding sequence is TGTGCCAGCAGCTTCGGCAGGGATCAGCCCCAGCATTTT. Amino acid sequence: CASSFGRDQPQHF.

This clone was counted once. V is TRBV27 and J is TRBJ2-2; 9 bases agree with TRBD2. Germline-derived CDR1 and CDR2 are MNHEY and SMNVEV (reference sequence). V shed 0 bases, J shed 5 bases, and the junction held 4 bases outside the gene matches. The CDR3 runs to 16 residues. The CDR3 region is CASSLSAGLATGELFF. For the CDR3, the DNA is TGTGCCAGCAGTTTATCGGCGGGACTAGCAACCGGGGAGCTGTTTTTT.

The chain uses TRBV7-9 and TRBJ2-2; D remains unclear. The germline CDR1 and CDR2 sequences are SEHNR and FQNEAQ (reference sequence). The V and J ends lost 6 bases and 1 base respectively, with 12 bases between them. This CDR3 comprises 15 residues. CDR3 sequence reads: CASRIRQENTGELFF. The CDR3 coding sequence is TGTGCCAGCAGGATACGTCAGGAGAACACCGGGGAGCTGTTTTTT.

V is TRBV28 and J is TRBJ1-6, with 7 nucleotides matching TRBD1. CDR3 length: 15 residues. CDR1 and CDR2 (germline): MDHEN, SYDVKM. J was trimmed by 10 bases and V by 3 bases; bases with no gene match: 9. The CDR3 reads CASSFPRDSKSPLHF. The CDR3 DNA is TGTGCCAGCAGTTTCCCTCGGGACAGCAAGTCACCCCTCCACTTT.

The V and J genes are TRBV27 and TRBJ2-7, with D possibly being TRBD2 (7 bases). With 3 bases removed from V and 3 bases from J, the gap between germline ends came to 30 bases. Germline CDR1 reads MNHEY; CDR2 reads SMNVEV (reference sequence). This CDR3 contains 20 residues. The CDR3 spells CASSFLGGGGKGGSFYEQYF. The CDR3 coding sequence is TGTGCCAGCAGTTTCCTGGGCGGGGGCGGTAAAGGGGGGTCTTTCTACGAGCAGTACTTC.

Notes on this clone: The same CDR3 can be traced to other DNA sequences in this sample. The chain couples TRBV18 to TRBJ1-1, with no clear D. Looked up from germline, CDR1 is KGHSH and CDR2 is LQKENI. This CDR3 has 15 residues. V gave up 2 bases and J gave up 1 base, with 11 bases separating them. The CDR3 spells CASSPFGEGNTEAFF. CDR3 DNA sequence: TGTGCCAGCTCACCATTCGGTGAGGGGAACACTGAAGCTTTCTTT.

V and J are TRBV6-5 and TRBJ2-5; the D gene is possibly TRBD1 (5 bases). Trimming removed 11 bases from V and 0 bases from J, with 13 bases in between. Germline V CDR1 and CDR2: MNHEY, SVGAGI. The CDR3 has 13 residues. CDR3 residues: CASDTPYQETQYF. As DNA, the CDR3 is TGTGCCTCGGACACCCCGTACCAAGAGACCCAGTACTTC.

The V call is TRBV7-8, the J call TRBJ1-1, with D uncertain. The CDR3 runs 13 residues. Germline CDR1 SGHVS, CDR2 FQNEAQ. Trimming took off 0 bases at V and 5 bases at J, with 7 bases between the two ends. The CDR3 reads CASSLARGTEAFF. The DNA of the CDR3 is TGTGCCAGCAGCTTAGCGAGAGGGACTGAAGCTTTCTTT. Variable domain in full (rest from reference TRBV7-8 and TRBJ1-1): GAGVSQSPRYKVAKRGQDVALRCDPISGHVSLFWYQQALGQGPEFLTYFQNEAQLDKSGLPSDRFFAERPEGSVSTLKIQRTQQEDSAVYLCASSLARGTEAFFGQGTRLTVV.

The chain has TRBV6-5 and TRBJ1-5; 8 bases fit TRBD1. This CDR3 comprises 13 residues. J gave up 7 bases and V 5 bases, and 4 bases lay outside the gene matches. Germline V gene data show CDR1 as MNHEY and CDR2 as SVGAGI. The CDR3 region is CASSRTGSQPQHF. CDR3 nucleotide sequence: TGTGCCAGCAGTCGGACAGGGTCCCAGCCCCAGCATTTT.

The sample holds a few counts of this clone. The chain is built from TRBV4-2 and TRBJ2-7; D uncertain. The CDR3 contains 12 residues. The germline gives CDR1 LGHNA, CDR2 YNFKEQ. V was shortened by 0 bases and J by 2 bases, with 2 bases between the two germline ends. The CDR3 loop is CASSQDTYEQYF. CDR3 nucleotides: TGTGCCAGCAGCCAAGATACCTACGAGCAGTACTTC.

The rearrangement uses TRBV6-5 and TRBJ1-1; 8 bases are a match to TRBD1. Per the germline V gene, CDR1 is MNHEY and CDR2 is SVGAGI. The CDR3 runs to 14 residues. V shed 6 bases, J shed 1 base, and the junction held 4 bases outside the gene matches. In nucleotides, the CDR3 is TGTGCCAGCAGATTCAGGGGGCGGAACACTGAAGCTTTCTTT. Its translation is CASRFRGRNTEAFF.

The chain recombines TRBV9 with TRBJ2-7; a possible D gene is TRBD2 (5 bases). Germline CDR1 reads SGDLS; CDR2 reads YYNGEE. CDR3 length equals 15 residues. The V end was cut by 0 bases, the J end by 4 bases, with 14 bases between. CDR3 loop: CASSVGRDLGYEQYF. In nucleotides, the CDR3 is TGTGCCAGCAGCGTAGGACGGGATTTGGGATACGAGCAGTACTTC.

This chain uses TRBV5-6 with TRBJ2-7; 7 bases are a match to TRBD1. The CDR3 contains 12 residues. V shed 4 bases, J shed 5 bases, and the junction held 3 bases outside the gene matches. Germline CDR1 and CDR2: SGHDT and YYEEEE. The CDR3 nucleotides read TGTGCCAGCAGCCTCGGGACAGACGAGCAGTACTTC. It specifies CASSLGTDEQYF.

The genes are TRBV7-3 and TRBJ2-5, with 10 bases matching TRBD1. The germline gives CDR1 SGHTA, CDR2 FQGTGA. The CDR3 contains 15 residues. Germline trimming cut 5 bases from V and 5 bases from J; bases unmatched to any gene: 8. The CDR3 loop reads CASSADRGLGETQYF. CDR3 DNA sequence: TGTGCCAGCAGCGCCGACAGGGGGCTGGGGGAGACCCAGTACTTC.

CDR3 sequence reads: CASNTPGNEQYF. The CDR3 coding sequence is TGTGCCAGCAACACCCCGGGGAACGAGCAGTACTTC. The chain is built from TRBV5-8 and TRBJ2-7, with a tentative D call TRBD2 (5 bases). V shed 6 bases and J shed 5 bases, with 12 bases lying between them. The CDR3 spans 12 residues. Germline lookup yields CDR1 SGHTS and CDR2 YDEGEE. Combining the CDR3 with reference TRBV5-8 and TRBJ2-7 gives the whole variable domain EAGVTQSPTHLIKTRGQQATLRCSPISGHTSVYWYQQALGLGLQFLLWYDEGEERNRGNFPPRFSGRQFPNYSSELNVNALELEDSALYLCASNTPGNEQYFGPGTRLTVT.

The chain links TRBV7-2 to TRBJ1-1; TRBD1 aligns across 7 bases. CDR1 is SGHTA, CDR2 FQGNSA, per germline. With 1 base clipped from V and 4 bases from J, the junction kept 12 bases outside the gene matches. CDR3 length equals 17 residues. Here the CDR3 reads CASSLVKNWDSATEAFF. CDR3 sequence (DNA): TGTGCCAGCAGCTTAGTCAAAAATTGGGACAGCGCCACTGAAGCTTTCTTT.

This clone was detected once. The rearrangement links TRBV28 to TRBJ1-2; unclear D gene. Germline V CDR1 and CDR2: MDHEN, SYDVKM. With 1 base removed from V and 2 bases from J, the gap between germline ends came to 8 bases. The CDR3 is made up of 14 amino acids. CDR3 coding DNA: TGTGCCAGCAGTTTATTAGTCCCGAACTATGGCTACACCTTC. This sequence encodes CASSLLVPNYGYTF.

The chain is built from TRBV10-3 and TRBJ2-1, with 9 bases matching TRBD2. Per germline, CDR1 ENHRY and CDR2 SYGVKD. CDR3 size: 15 residues. After removal of 4 bases from V and 5 bases from J, the junction contained 6 bases not matched to a gene. The CDR3 is CAISAGLAGNNEQFF. The CDR3 DNA reads TGTGCCATCAGTGCGGGGCTAGCGGGAAACAATGAGCAGTTCTTC.

This sequence joins TRBV6-1 and TRBJ1-5; tentative D call: TRBD1 (6 bases). Trimming cost V 3 bases and J 2 bases, with 8 bases left between them. The CDR3 spans 14 residues. Germline-derived CDR1 and CDR2 are MNHNS and SASEGT. CDR3 residues: CASSDNRGNQPQHF. The CDR3 bases are TGTGCCAGCAGTGATAACAGGGGCAATCAGCCCCAGCATTTT.

The CDR3 loop is CASSITGDSGANVLTF. In nucleotides, the CDR3 is TGTGCCAGCAGCATAACAGGGGACTCTGGGGCCAACGTCCTGACTTTC. The chain has TRBV7-8 and TRBJ2-6; 7 bases agree with TRBD1. Germline assignment: CDR1 SGHVS and CDR2 FQNEAQ. The V and J ends lost 5 bases and 0 bases, in that order; junction bases with no gene match: 4. The CDR3 is 16 residues long.

CDR3 bases: TGTGCCAGCAGTCATCGGGACAGGGCAAACGATGAGCAGTTCTTC. Amino acids: CASSHRDRANDEQFF. The V and J genes are TRBV6-5 and TRBJ2-1; TRBD1 aligns across 9 bases. CDR1 and CDR2 from the germline V gene are MNHEY and SVGAGI. Trimming cost V 5 bases and J 8 bases; bases outside gene matches: 10. The CDR3 loop spans 15 amino acids.

The CDR3 DNA is TGTGCCAGCAGTATGGACAGTGCCTCGTCCGAAAAACTGTTTTTT. Amino acids: CASSMDSASSEKLFF. The V and J genes are TRBV6-5 and TRBJ1-4, with D tentatively TRBD1 (6 bases). Trimming removed 5 bases at V and 8 bases at J, with 18 bases between. This CDR3 comprises 15 residues. Germline values: CDR1 MNHEY, CDR2 SVGAGI.

V gene TRBV2 combines with J gene TRBJ2-5, with D tentatively TRBD2 (6 bases). The CDR3 is 14 residues long. Germline V gene data show CDR1 as SNHLY and CDR2 as FYNNEI. Trimming took 5 bases from V and 7 from J, leaving 17 bases between them. The CDR3 is CASSRDRRGGTQYF. The CDR3 DNA sequence: TGTGCCAGCAGTAGGGACCGCCGGGGAGGGACCCAGTACTTC.

This rearrangement joins TRBV6-4 to TRBJ1-1; weak D call: TRBD1 (6 bases). The CDR3 consists of 16 residues. V was trimmed by 3 bases and J by 0 bases, leaving 14 bases between them. CDR1 is MRHNA and CDR2 is SNTAGT in the germline V gene. Here the CDR3 reads CASSDGGQKMNTEAFF. The CDR3 nucleotides are TGTGCCAGCAGTGATGGAGGACAGAAGATGAACACTGAAGCTTTCTTT.

The chain uses TRBV7-2 and TRBJ2-1; maybe TRBD1 (5 bases). V lost 2 bases, J lost 4 bases, and 6 bases lay in between. The CDR3 runs 13 residues. Germline V gene sequence: CDR1 SGHTA, CDR2 FQGNSA. The CDR3 DNA reads as TGTGCCAGCAGCTTACAGGGTTACAATGAGCAGTTCTTC. It specifies CASSLQGYNEQFF. Full variable domain (remainder filled in from reference TRBV7-2 and TRBJ2-1): GAGVSQSPSNKVTEKGKDVELRCDPISGHTALYWYRQSLGQGLEFLIYFQGNSAPDKSGLPSDRFSAERTGGSVSTLTIQRTQQEDSAVYLCASSLQGYNEQFFGPGTRLTVL.